This T cell receptor beta chain was sequenced in a study of regulatory T cells in long-lasting Graves disease. Study summary: Freshly diagnosed Graves' patients had used antithyroid drugs for under 3 months.

V lost 2 bases and J lost 3, with 10 bases in between. Germline V lookup: CDR1 SGHTA, CDR2 FQGNSA. There are 14 residues in the CDR3. This clonotype has at least ten counts. The antigen is unknown. The authors built TCR beta libraries using iRepertoire HTBI primers and Arm-PCR of CDR3 regions. MiXCR, applied by TCRdb to the multiplex PCR reads, yields one record per CDR3 protein. Of a few hundred thousand distinct CDR3 sequences listed, 12% were seen once; the top ten hold 15% to 20%. Sample time point: newly diagnosed GD, antithyroid drugs for less than 3 months. PBMC-extracted RNA yielded the TCR library. Findings and caveats of the study: Favored gene segments in persistent disease were TRBV28, TRBJ1-2 and TRBJ2-5.

This same sample was also taken into another study, of T cells in Graves' hyperthyroidism and ophthalmopathy. This second study notes: The study defined stable Graves' hyperthyroidism as no ophthalmopathy progression within 18 months. From stable hyperthyroidism, ophthalmopathy was separated by a 13 V-J model.

The specimen comprised peripheral blood mononuclear cells (PBMCs), sampled at new diagnosis, from a patient treated with antithyroid drugs. This chain uses TRBV7-2 with TRBJ1-2; D not certain. This receptor was obtained from a woman aged 18-35 years with Graves disease. DNA of the CDR3: TGTGCCAGCAGCTTAAAGGGCAACGACTATGGCTACACCTTC. Translating gives CASSLKGNDYGYTF.